The rows below give T cell receptor beta chains drawn from one sample of a study of blood T cell repertoires in COVID-19. Data came from immunoSEQ multiplex PCR; TCRdb stores just in-frame clones and leaves some out. The sample includes some 210,000 clones, about 90% of them seen just once. Source material: peripheral blood. These receptors were obtained from a man aged 25-45 years with acute or convalescent COVID-19. Both conserved end residues are part of each CDR3. The size entry is marked missing in some rows and otherwise reads once, few, many or a size class.

V gene	J gene	clone size	CDR3 protein
TRBV13	TRBJ2-3	-	CASSLFHSGGSTDTQYF
TRBV27	TRBJ2-7	-	CAPPPAGGKRDEQYF
TRBV5-1	TRBJ2-1	-	CASTGGYNEQFF
TRBV7-6	TRBJ2-1	-	CASSLRLAGAPGAHNEQFF
TRBV12-3/TRBV12-4	TRBJ2-2	-	CASSSTPAGELFF
TRBV28	TRBJ2-3	-	CASSPENLGTSGGVRNVDTQYF
TRBV11-2	TRBJ1-5	-	CASSLLGSGNQPQHF
TRBV19	TRBJ2-7	-	CASSSGGDYEQYF
TRBV4-1	TRBJ2-2	once	CAGSPLGSKTSGITGELFF
TRBV7-2	TRBJ2-7	-	CASSWTPSYEQYF
TRBV5-1	TRBJ2-3	-	CASSNQVDTQYF